This is a list of T cell receptor beta chains from one sample in a study of blood T cell repertoires in COVID-19. Sequencing was performed with immunoSEQ multiplex PCR; in TCRdb, only in-frame clones are kept and a portion is missing. The table includes 200,000 to 250,000 clones, over 80% detected once. Sequencing used PBMCs or T cells enriched from blood (not recorded which). The receptors originated from a woman aged 25 to 45 with acute COVID-19. CDR3s include the opening cysteine and the closing phenylalanine or tryptophan. Fields, in order: V gene, clone size, J gene, D gene, CDR3 DNA, CDR3 protein. The D gene is left open where the match is weak. Not every row has a clone size; where given, it reads once, few, many or a size class.

TRBV27,once,TRBJ2-3,.,TGTGCCAGCAGTTCTCGCCCCAGGGGACCAGATACGCAGTATTTT,CASSSRPRGPDTQYF
TRBV2,.,TRBJ1-5,.,TGTGCCAGCAGTCCTGGAGGCGGAGGTCAGCCCCAGCATTTT,CASSPGGGGQPQHF
TRBV5-5,.,TRBJ1-5,TRBD1,TGTGCCAGCAGCTTAACAGGGGACGGCAATCAGCCCCAGCATTTT,CASSLTGDGNQPQHF
TRBV4-1,.,TRBJ1-4,.,TGCGCCAGCAGCCAAGATCCTGACAGTCTTAATGAAAAACTGTTTTTT,CASSQDPDSLNEKLFF
TRBV7-2,.,TRBJ2-1,.,TGTGCCAGCAGCCTCGACAGAGTTGAGCAGTTCTTC,CASSLDRVEQFF
TRBV5-1,.,TRBJ2-1,TRBD2,TGCGCCAGCAGCTCTCGGGGACTAACCCTCACCTCCTACAATGAGCAGTTCTTC,CASSSRGLTLTSYNEQFF
TRBV9,.,TRBJ1-1,.,TGTGCCAGCAGCGTAGATTCTTGGGACATAGCTTTCTTT,CASSVDSWDIAFF
TRBV2,.,TRBJ2-7,TRBD2,TGTGCCAGCGGGGGACTAGCGGGGGAATCAGAAGAGCAGTACTTC,CASGGLAGESEEQYF
TRBV11-2,many,TRBJ1-2,TRBD1,TGTGCCAGCAGCTCCCCCACCTCGACAGGGGAAGGCTACACCTTC,CASSSPTSTGEGYTF
TRBV19,.,TRBJ1-3,.,TGTGCCAGTAGTATTCGGGTCCCGCTGGCTGGAAACACCATATATTTT,CASSIRVPLAGNTIYF
TRBV4-1,.,TRBJ2-1,.,TGCGCCAGCAGCCAAGCGACTAGACACTCCTACAATGAGCAGTTCTTC,CASSQATRHSYNEQFF
TRBV2,few,TRBJ1-4,TRBD1,TGTGCCAGCGGGACAGAGGATGAAAAACTGTTTTTT,CASGTEDEKLFF
TRBV7-9,few,TRBJ1-2,.,TGTGCCAGCAGCTTCGACACCAGGGGCGGCTACACCTTC,CASSFDTRGGYTF
TRBV19,.,TRBJ2-1,TRBD1,TGTGCCAGTAAGGCAGGGGGATCTTGGTTCAATGAGCAGTTCTTC,CASKAGGSWFNEQFF
TRBV4-3,.,TRBJ1-4,TRBD1,TGCGCCAGCAGCCAAGGACAGGGGGATGAAAAACTGTTTTTT,CASSQGQGDEKLFF
TRBV4-1,.,TRBJ2-3,.,TGCGCCAGCAGCCAAGATTCAGGAACCAACACAGATACGCAGTATTTT,CASSQDSGTNTDTQYF
TRBV12-5,few,TRBJ1-6,.,TGTGCTAGTGGTTTGGAGAGGGGGCCCCTCCACTTT,CASGLERGPLHF
TRBV19,.,TRBJ1-2,.,TGTGCCAGTAGTACCGGAGAGGTTGGTGGCTACACCTTC,CASSTGEVGGYTF
TRBV19,.,TRBJ2-2,.,TGTGCCAGTAGTATTGGACTCGATCTTGAGTTGGCCGGGGAGCTGTTTTTT,CASSIGLDLELAGELFF
TRBV5-6,once,TRBJ2-7,.,TGTGCCAGCAGCCCAGATACCGGGGTGGGCGAGCAGTACTTC,CASSPDTGVGEQYF
TRBV28,.,TRBJ1-6,TRBD1,TGTGCCAGCCAAGGGGGCGCGGAGAATTCACCCCTCCACTTT,CASQGGAENSPLHF
TRBV4-1,.,TRBJ1-2,TRBD1,TGCGCCAGCAGCCAACAGGACAGGGGGCTACCCTACTATGGCTACACCTTC,CASSQQDRGLPYYGYTF
TRBV2,.,TRBJ1-5,.,TGTGCCAGCAGAGAGACGACAGAAGATCAGCCCCAGCATTTT,CASRETTEDQPQHF
TRBV7-2,.,TRBJ2-7,.,TGTGCCAGCAGCTTTCTTCTGAGGACTGCTAACTCCTACGAGCAGTACTTC,CASSFLLRTANSYEQYF
TRBV13,.,TRBJ1-2,.,TGTGCCAGCAGCTTAACAGGGAACTATGGCTACACCTTC,CASSLTGNYGYTF
TRBV19,.,TRBJ1-1,.,TGTGCCAGTAGTATGGGAGGTGGCACTGAAGCTTTCTTT,CASSMGGGTEAFF
TRBV15,.,TRBJ1-5,.,TGTGCCACCAGCAGCAATAGCAATCAGCCCCAGCATTTT,CATSSNSNQPQHF
TRBV10-1,few,TRBJ2-7,TRBD1,TGCGCCAGCAGTGGGGACAGTCCCTACGAGCAGTACTTC,CASSGDSPYEQYF
TRBV19,few,TRBJ2-7,TRBD1,TGTGCCAGTAGTGCCCACTGGGGGACAGGGGAATCCTACGAGCAGTACTTC,CASSAHWGTGESYEQYF
TRBV7-9,.,TRBJ1-1,.,TGTGCCAGCAGCTTAGGGGCAGTGAACACTGAAGCTTTCTTT,CASSLGAVNTEAFF
TRBV11-2,.,TRBJ2-1,TRBD2,TGTGCCAGCAGGGCCTCGCGGGGGGAATCCTACAATGAGCAGTTCTTC,CASRASRGESYNEQFF